Listed below are T cell receptor beta chains from one sample, sequenced in a study of T cell responses to AZD1222 COVID-19 vaccine. Only in-frame clones appear in the TCRdb table, and some are missing; sequencing was by immunoSEQ multiplex PCR. The sample contains 150,000 to 180,000 clones, around 87% of which appear only once. This specimen was peripheral blood, taken 28 days after the second AZD1222 dose. The receptors derive from an adult who received the AZD1222 COVID-19 vaccine. The CDR3 runs from the conserved cysteine through the conserved F or W. The D gene is left open where the match is weak. Part of the rows lack a size; the others show once, few, many or a class for expanded clones.

DNA | CDR3 | size | V | D | length | J
TGTGCCAGCAGTGCCGAGGTCCGGACAGGGATGTACTATAGCAATCAGCCCCAGCATTTT | CASSAEVRTGMYYSNQPQHF | NA | TRBV28 | TRBD1 | 20 | TRBJ1-5
TGTGCCAGCTCACCGTCTTCCCGTCGGGGATCACCCCTCCACTTT | CASSPSSRRGSPLHF | NA | TRBV18 | NA | 15 | TRBJ1-6
TGTGCCAGCAGTTCCGGACAGGGGGCTACGTACAATGAGCAGTTCTTC | CASSSGQGATYNEQFF | NA | TRBV27 | TRBD1 | 16 | TRBJ2-1
TGTGCCAGCAGTCCCCGCCCGACAGGGGATCAGCCCCAGCATTTT | CASSPRPTGDQPQHF | many | TRBV27 | TRBD1 | 15 | TRBJ1-5
TGTGCCAGCAGCCTCACACGTGGGGAGACCGGGGAGCTGTTTTTT | CASSLTRGETGELFF | NA | TRBV11-2 | NA | 15 | TRBJ2-2
TGTGCCAGCAGAACAACCTCAGGGGGTTTATCCTACGAGCAGTACTTC | CASRTTSGGLSYEQYF | NA | TRBV6-4 | TRBD1 | 16 | TRBJ2-7
TGTGCCAGCTCACGACAGCTACCCGCAACTAATGAAAAACTGTTTTTT | CASSRQLPATNEKLFF | NA | TRBV18 | NA | 16 | TRBJ1-4
TGTGCCTGGAGCCCGGACAGGGAATCACCCCTCCACTTT | CAWSPDRESPLHF | NA | TRBV30 | TRBD1 | 13 | TRBJ1-6
TGTGCCAGCAGCTTGGGCAGGGGGAGCACTGAAGCTTTCTTT | CASSLGRGSTEAFF | few | TRBV11-1 | TRBD1 | 14 | TRBJ1-1
TGTGCCAGCAGCCTACTGACTCTACGAGGGGGTCGAGGAGGGGCCAACGTCCTGACTTTC | CASSLLTLRGGRGGANVLTF | NA | TRBV6-2/TRBV6-3 | NA | 20 | TRBJ2-6
TGTGCCAGCAGATCTACAGGGCGGGGGGATCAGCCCCAGCATTTT | CASRSTGRGDQPQHF | NA | TRBV27 | NA | 15 | TRBJ1-5
TGTGCTAGTGGTTTGGTACTTCATGAGCAGTTCTTC | CASGLVLHEQFF | many | TRBV12-5 | NA | 12 | TRBJ2-1
TGCGCCAGCAGCTTGGGAACTCTAGCTTCACCCCTCCACTTT | CASSLGTLASPLHF | NA | TRBV5-1 | NA | 14 | TRBJ1-6
TGTGCCAGCAGGAGGACCGCATATAGCAATCAGCCCCAGCATTTT | CASRRTAYSNQPQHF | NA | TRBV6-5 | NA | 15 | TRBJ1-5
TGTGCCAGTGCCAGGGGTCCGAACTCGGTCGGACCAGATACGCAGTATTTT | CASARGPNSVGPDTQYF | NA | TRBV5-4 | NA | 17 | TRBJ2-3
TGTGCCAGTAGTATTTCGACTAGCGGCCACCGGGAGCTGTTTTTT | CASSISTSGHRELFF | once | TRBV19 | TRBD2 | 15 | TRBJ2-2
TGTGCCAGCAGCTTCCTTCCTCAGCAGCCGGCCAGCTATGGCTACACCTTC | CASSFLPQQPASYGYTF | NA | TRBV7-9 | NA | 17 | TRBJ1-2
TGTGCCAGCAGCGAACGTCGACAGGGGGAGGGCTACACCTTC | CASSERRQGEGYTF | NA | TRBV9 | TRBD1 | 14 | TRBJ1-2
TGTGCCAGCAGCGTGCCGGGAGGACGGACCGGGGAGCTGTTTTTT | CASSVPGGRTGELFF | NA | TRBV9 | TRBD2 | 15 | TRBJ2-2
TGTGCCAGCAGTTTATGGACAGCCACGAGGGGCTATGGCTACACCTTC | CASSLWTATRGYGYTF | NA | TRBV27 | NA | 16 | TRBJ1-2
TGTGCCAGCAGGGGGACAGGGCCGAACACCGGGGAGCTGTTTTTT | CASRGTGPNTGELFF | NA | TRBV9 | TRBD1 | 15 | TRBJ2-2
TGTGCCACCAGCAAAGGAGGCGGAAGCTACGAGCAGTACTTC | CATSKGGGSYEQYF | NA | TRBV15 | NA | 14 | TRBJ2-7
TGTGCCAGCAGTACCCTCTCTGGAAACACCATATATTTT | CASSTLSGNTIYF | once | TRBV12-3/TRBV12-4 | NA | 13 | TRBJ1-3
TGTGCCAGCAGTTCCGGGACAGGGTCCTACGAGCAGTACTTC | CASSSGTGSYEQYF | NA | TRBV6-5 | TRBD1 | 14 | TRBJ2-7
TGTGCCAGCAGTCTCGAGCTCGCGGGCCTCACCGGGGAGCTGTTTTTT | CASSLELAGLTGELFF | once | TRBV28 | NA | 16 | TRBJ2-2
TGTGCCATCAGTGGAGGGTTACCCTACGAGCAGTACTTC | CAISGGLPYEQYF | NA | TRBV10-3 | NA | 13 | TRBJ2-7
TGTGCCAGCAGTGAAAGAGGGAAAGAGACCCAGTACTTC | CASSERGKETQYF | NA | TRBV25-1 | NA | 13 | TRBJ2-5
TGTGCCAGCTCCCCAAGCGGGGGGTTTCGGCAGCCCCAGCATTTT | CASSPSGGFRQPQHF | NA | TRBV18 | NA | 15 | TRBJ1-5
TGTGCCAGCAGTGAATGGGGACAGGGAAACACTGAAGCTTTCTTT | CASSEWGQGNTEAFF | once | TRBV6-1 | TRBD1 | 15 | TRBJ1-1
TGTGCCAGCTCACCTATACCCAGTGTAAGCACAGATACGCAGTATTTT | CASSPIPSVSTDTQYF | NA | TRBV18 | NA | 16 | TRBJ2-3
TGTGCCAGCAGTTCAGTCGACGAAGCCTATGGCTACACCTTC | CASSSVDEAYGYTF | NA | TRBV27 | NA | 14 | TRBJ1-2
TGTGCCAGCAGCGCCAATCAAGAGACTCCGTACAATGAGCAGTTCTTC | CASSANQETPYNEQFF | few | TRBV9 | NA | 16 | TRBJ2-1
TGTGCCAGCAGTACAAACAGGGGGCGCGCTGAAAAACTGTTTTTT | CASSTNRGRAEKLFF | NA | TRBV28 | TRBD1 | 15 | TRBJ1-4
TGTGCCAGCAGTGACTCGAGGAAAATCTACTACGAGCAGTACTTC | CASSDSRKIYYEQYF | once | TRBV6-4 | NA | 15 | TRBJ2-7
TGTGCCAGCAGTTTAATGCAGGGGAACAATGAGCAGTTCTTC | CASSLMQGNNEQFF | NA | TRBV28 | NA | 14 | TRBJ2-1
TGTGCCACCAGTGATTCTGGGGGGTTTCGGTACAATGAGCAGTTCTTC | CATSDSGGFRYNEQFF | NA | TRBV24-1 | NA | 16 | TRBJ2-1
TGTGCCAGCAGCTTGACTTTTAATCAGCCCCAGCATTTT | CASSLTFNQPQHF | NA | TRBV11-2 | NA | 13 | TRBJ1-5
TGTGCCAGCAGCTTAGGGTTAGCGGGAATCTACAATGAGCAGTTCTTC | CASSLGLAGIYNEQFF | NA | TRBV7-9 | TRBD2 | 16 | TRBJ2-1
TGTGCCTGGAGTGTACTAACCGCCAATCAGCCCCAGCATTTT | CAWSVLTANQPQHF | NA | TRBV30 | NA | 14 | TRBJ1-5
TGCGCCAGCAGCTTGGGCTCTTTAAATTCACCCCTCCACTTT | CASSLGSLNSPLHF | NA | TRBV5-1 | NA | 14 | TRBJ1-6
TGCGCCAGCAGCCCCCTCGGGTCAACCTACGAGCAGTACTTC | CASSPLGSTYEQYF | NA | TRBV5-1 | NA | 14 | TRBJ2-7
TGTGCCAGCAGCGTAGCCCGGGCTTCGGGGGAGCTGTTTTTT | CASSVARASGELFF | NA | TRBV9 | NA | 14 | TRBJ2-2
TGTGCCAGCAGCCAAGGGACGGGAGACCCCAGGGAGCAGTACTTC | CASSQGTGDPREQYF | NA | TRBV4-2 | NA | 15 | TRBJ2-7
TGTGCCAGCAGTGGAAGACAGGGCGGCCTCAATCAGCCCCAGCATTTT | CASSGRQGGLNQPQHF | once | TRBV6-1 | TRBD1 | 16 | TRBJ1-5
TGTGCCAGCAGGTTTCGACAGGGAAGCACAGATACGCAGTATTTT | CASRFRQGSTDTQYF | NA | TRBV28 | TRBD1 | 15 | TRBJ2-3
TGCGCCAGCAGCTTGGCCGGGGAGGTGGAGTTCTTC | CASSLAGEVEFF | NA | TRBV5-1 | NA | 12 | TRBJ2-1
TGTGCCAGCAGTTCAACCTCGGGAGGAAGAGAGACCCAGTACTTC | CASSSTSGGRETQYF | once | TRBV28 | TRBD2 | 15 | TRBJ2-5
TGTGCCAGCAGGACAGGCCTTGATCAGCCCCAGCATTTT | CASRTGLDQPQHF | once | TRBV6-5 | NA | 13 | TRBJ1-5
TGTGCCAGCAGTCACCCTTCACCCCTCCACTTT | CASSHPSPLHF | NA | TRBV28 | NA | 11 | TRBJ1-6
TGCAGCGTTAGCGGCGGGAGAAAGGTGGATGAGCGGTTCTTC | CSVSGGRKVDERFF | NA | TRBV29-1 | TRBD2 | 14 | TRBJ2-1